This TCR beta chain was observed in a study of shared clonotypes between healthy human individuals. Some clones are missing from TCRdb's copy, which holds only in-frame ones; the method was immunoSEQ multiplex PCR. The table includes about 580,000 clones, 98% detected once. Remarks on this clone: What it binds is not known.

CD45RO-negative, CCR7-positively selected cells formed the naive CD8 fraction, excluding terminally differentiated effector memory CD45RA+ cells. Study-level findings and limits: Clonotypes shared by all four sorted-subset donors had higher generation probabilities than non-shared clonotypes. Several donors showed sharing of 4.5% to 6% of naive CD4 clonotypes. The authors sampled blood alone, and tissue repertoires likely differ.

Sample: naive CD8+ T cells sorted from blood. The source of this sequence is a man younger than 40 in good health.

The CDR3 DNA is TGTGCCAGCAGTTCGAGGACAGGGTACTACGAGCAGTACTTC. It yields the protein CASSSRTGYYEQYF. The chain links TRBV27 to TRBJ2-7; 8 bases are a match to TRBD1. With 4 bases clipped from V and 3 bases from J, the junction kept 5 bases outside the gene matches. The CDR3 is 14 amino acids. The V gene's germline CDR1 is MNHEY and CDR2 SMNVEV (reference sequence).